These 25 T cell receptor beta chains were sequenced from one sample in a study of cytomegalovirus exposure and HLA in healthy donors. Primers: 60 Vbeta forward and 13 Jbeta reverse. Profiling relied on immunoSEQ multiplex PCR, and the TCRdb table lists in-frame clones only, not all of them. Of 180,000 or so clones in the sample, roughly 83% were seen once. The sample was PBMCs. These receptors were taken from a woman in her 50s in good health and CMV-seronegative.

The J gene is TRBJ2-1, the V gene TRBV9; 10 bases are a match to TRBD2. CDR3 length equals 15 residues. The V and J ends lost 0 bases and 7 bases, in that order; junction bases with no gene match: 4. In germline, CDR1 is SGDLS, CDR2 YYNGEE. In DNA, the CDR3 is TGTGCCAGCAGCGTAGTACTAGCGGGGAGGAATGAGCAGTTCTTC. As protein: CASSVVLAGRNEQFF.

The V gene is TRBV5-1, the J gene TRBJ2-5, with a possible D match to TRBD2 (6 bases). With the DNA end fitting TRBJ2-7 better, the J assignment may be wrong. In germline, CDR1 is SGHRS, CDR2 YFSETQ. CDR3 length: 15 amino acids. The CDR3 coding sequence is TGCGCCAGCAGCTCACGATCGGGGGTTATGGACGAGCAGTACTTC. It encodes CASSSRSGVMDEQYF.

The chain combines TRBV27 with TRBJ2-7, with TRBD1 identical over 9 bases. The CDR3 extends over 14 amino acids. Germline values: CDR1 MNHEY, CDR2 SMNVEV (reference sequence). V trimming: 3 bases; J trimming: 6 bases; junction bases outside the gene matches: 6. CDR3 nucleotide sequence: TGTGCCAGCAGTTTCGGACAGGGGACCGGCGAGCAGTACTTC. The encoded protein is CASSFGQGTGEQYF.

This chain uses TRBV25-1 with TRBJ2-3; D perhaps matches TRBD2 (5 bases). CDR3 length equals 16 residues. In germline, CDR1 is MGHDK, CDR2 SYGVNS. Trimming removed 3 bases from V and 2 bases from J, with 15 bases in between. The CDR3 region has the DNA TGTGCCAGCAGTGAGGGGAGAGGAACCTTCACAGATACGCAGTATTTT. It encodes CASSEGRGTFTDTQYF.

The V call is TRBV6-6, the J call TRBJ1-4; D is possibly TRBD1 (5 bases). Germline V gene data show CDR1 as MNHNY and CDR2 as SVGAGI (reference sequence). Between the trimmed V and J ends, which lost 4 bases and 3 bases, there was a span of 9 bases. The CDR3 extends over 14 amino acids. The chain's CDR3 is CASSSRVANEKLFF. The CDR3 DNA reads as TGTGCCAGCAGTTCCAGGGTAGCTAATGAAAAACTGTTTTTT.

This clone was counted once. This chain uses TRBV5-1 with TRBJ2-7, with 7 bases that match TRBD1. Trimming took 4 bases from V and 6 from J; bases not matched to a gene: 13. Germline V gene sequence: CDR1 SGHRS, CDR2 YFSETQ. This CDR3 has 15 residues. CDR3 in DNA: TGCGCCAGCAGCGCTCAACGACAGGGTTCCGGCGAGCAGTACTTC. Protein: CASSAQRQGSGEQYF.

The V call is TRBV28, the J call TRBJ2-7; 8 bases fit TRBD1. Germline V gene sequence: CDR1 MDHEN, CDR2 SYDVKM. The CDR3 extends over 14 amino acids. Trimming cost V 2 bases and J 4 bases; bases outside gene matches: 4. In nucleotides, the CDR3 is TGTGCCAGCAGTTTAAGACAGGGGAAATACGAGCAGTACTTC. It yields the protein CASSLRQGKYEQYF. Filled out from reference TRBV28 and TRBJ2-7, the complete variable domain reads DVKVTQSSRYLVKRTGEKVFLECVQDMDHENMFWYRQDPGLGLRLIYFSYDVKMKEKGDIPEGYSVSREKKERFSLILESASTNQTSMYLCASSLRQGKYEQYFGPGTRLTVT.

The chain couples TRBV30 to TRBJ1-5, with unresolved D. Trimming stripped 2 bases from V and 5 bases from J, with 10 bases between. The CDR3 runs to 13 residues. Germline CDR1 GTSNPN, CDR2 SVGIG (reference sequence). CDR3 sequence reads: CAWSLAGDQPQHF. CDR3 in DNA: TGTGCCTGGAGTTTGGCAGGCGATCAGCCCCAGCATTTT.

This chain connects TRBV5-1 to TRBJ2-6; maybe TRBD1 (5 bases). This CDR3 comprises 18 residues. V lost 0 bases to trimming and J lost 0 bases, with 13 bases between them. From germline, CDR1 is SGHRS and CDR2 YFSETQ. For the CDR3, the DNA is TGCGCCAGCAGCTTGGAACCACAGGCGAACTCTGGGGCCAACGTCCTGACTTTC. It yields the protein CASSLEPQANSGANVLTF. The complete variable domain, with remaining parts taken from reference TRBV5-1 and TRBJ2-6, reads KAGVTQTPRYLIKTRGQQVTLSCSPISGHRSVSWYQQTPGQGLQFLFEYFSETQRNKGNFPGRFSGRQFSNSRSEMNVSTLELGDSALYLCASSLEPQANSGANVLTFGAGSRLTVL.

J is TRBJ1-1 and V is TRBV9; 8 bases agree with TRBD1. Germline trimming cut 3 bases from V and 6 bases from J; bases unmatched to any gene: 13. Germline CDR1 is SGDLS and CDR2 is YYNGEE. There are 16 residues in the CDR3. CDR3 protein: CASSERSDRVMSEAFF. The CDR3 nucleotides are TGTGCCAGCAGCGAGCGCTCGGACAGGGTAATGTCTGAAGCTTTCTTT.

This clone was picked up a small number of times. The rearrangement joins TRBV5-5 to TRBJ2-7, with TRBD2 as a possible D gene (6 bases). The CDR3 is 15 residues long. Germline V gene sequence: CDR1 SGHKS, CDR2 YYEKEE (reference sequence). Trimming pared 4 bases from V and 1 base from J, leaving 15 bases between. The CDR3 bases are TGTGCCAGCAGCCCGGAGGGTATTCCTTCCTACGAGCAGTACTTC. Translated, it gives CASSPEGIPSYEQYF.

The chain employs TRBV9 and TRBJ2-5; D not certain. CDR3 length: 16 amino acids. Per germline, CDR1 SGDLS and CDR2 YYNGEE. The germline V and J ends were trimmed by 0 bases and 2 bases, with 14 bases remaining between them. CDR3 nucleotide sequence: TGTGCCAGCAGCGTAGCTGGGCACGGATCGCAAGAGACCCAGTACTTC. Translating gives CASSVAGHGSQETQYF.

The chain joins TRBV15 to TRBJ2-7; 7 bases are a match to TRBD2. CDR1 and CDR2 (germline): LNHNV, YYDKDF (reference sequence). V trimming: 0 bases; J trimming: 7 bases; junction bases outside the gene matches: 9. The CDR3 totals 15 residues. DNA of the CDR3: TGTGCCACCAGCAGAGATCCCGGACTAGTGGGGGAGCAGTACTTC. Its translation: CATSRDPGLVGEQYF.

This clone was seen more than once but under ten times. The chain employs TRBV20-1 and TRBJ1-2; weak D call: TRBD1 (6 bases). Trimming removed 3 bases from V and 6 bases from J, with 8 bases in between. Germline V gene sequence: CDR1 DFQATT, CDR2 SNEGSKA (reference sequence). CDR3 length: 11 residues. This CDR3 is CSARTGNGYTF. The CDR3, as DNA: TGCAGTGCTAGGACAGGAAATGGCTACACCTTC.

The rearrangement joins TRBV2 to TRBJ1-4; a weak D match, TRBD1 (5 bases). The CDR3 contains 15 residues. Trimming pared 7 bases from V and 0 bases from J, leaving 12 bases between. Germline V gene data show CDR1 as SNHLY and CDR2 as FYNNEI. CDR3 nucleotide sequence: TGTGCCAGCATCCCCGGGGGGGCAACTAATGAAAAACTGTTTTTT. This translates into CASIPGGATNEKLFF.

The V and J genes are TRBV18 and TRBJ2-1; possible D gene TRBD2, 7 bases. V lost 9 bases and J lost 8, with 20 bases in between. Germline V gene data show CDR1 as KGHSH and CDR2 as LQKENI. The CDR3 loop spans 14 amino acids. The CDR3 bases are TGTGCCAGTCCCGCTAGCGGACCAGGGGATGAGCAGTTCTTC. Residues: CASPASGPGDEQFF.

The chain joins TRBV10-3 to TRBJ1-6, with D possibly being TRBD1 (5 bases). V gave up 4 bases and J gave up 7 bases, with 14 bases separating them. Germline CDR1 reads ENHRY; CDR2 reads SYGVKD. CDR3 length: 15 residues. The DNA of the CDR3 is TGTGCCATCAGTGGGGGCAGTTCGGTCAATTCACCCCTCCACTTT. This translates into CAISGGSSVNSPLHF.

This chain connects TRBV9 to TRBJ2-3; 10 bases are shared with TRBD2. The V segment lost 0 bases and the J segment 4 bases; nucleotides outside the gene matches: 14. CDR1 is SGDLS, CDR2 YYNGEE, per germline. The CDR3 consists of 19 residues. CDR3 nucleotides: TGTGCCAGCAGCGTAGAAGGCCTAGCGGGAGTACATGTCTCAGATACGCAGTATTTT. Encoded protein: CASSVEGLAGVHVSDTQYF. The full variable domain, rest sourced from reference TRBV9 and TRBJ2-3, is DSGVTQTPKHLITATGQRVTLRCSPRSGDLSVYWYQQSLDQGLQFLIQYYNGEERAKGNILERFSAQQFPDLHSELNLSSLELGDSALYFCASSVEGLAGVHVSDTQYFGPGTRLTVL.

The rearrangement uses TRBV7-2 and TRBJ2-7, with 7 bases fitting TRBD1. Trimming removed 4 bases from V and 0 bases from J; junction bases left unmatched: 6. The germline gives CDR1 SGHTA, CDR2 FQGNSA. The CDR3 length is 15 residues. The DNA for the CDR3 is TGTGCCAGCAGCTCCGGGACAGCAAGCTCCTACGAGCAGTACTTC. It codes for CASSSGTASSYEQYF.

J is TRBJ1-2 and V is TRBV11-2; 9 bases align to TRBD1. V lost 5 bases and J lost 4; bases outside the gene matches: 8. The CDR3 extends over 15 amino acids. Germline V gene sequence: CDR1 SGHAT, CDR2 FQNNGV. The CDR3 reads CASSVTGGYRYGYTF. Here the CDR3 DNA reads TGTGCCAGCAGCGTTACAGGGGGCTATCGCTATGGCTACACCTTC.

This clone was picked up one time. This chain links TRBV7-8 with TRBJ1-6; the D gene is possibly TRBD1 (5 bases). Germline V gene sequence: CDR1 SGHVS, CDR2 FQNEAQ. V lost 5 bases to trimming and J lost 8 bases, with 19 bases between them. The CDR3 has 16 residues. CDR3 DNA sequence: TGTGCCAGCAGCCCCCTTTCAGGGCTTCGAGATTCACCCCTCCACTTT. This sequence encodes CASSPLSGLRDSPLHF.

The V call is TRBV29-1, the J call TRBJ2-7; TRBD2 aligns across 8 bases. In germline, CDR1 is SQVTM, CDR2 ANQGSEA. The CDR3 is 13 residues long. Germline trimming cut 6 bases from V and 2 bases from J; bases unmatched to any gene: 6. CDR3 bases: TGCAGCGTCTCGGGGGGGAACCCCTACGAGCAGTACTTC. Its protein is CSVSGGNPYEQYF.

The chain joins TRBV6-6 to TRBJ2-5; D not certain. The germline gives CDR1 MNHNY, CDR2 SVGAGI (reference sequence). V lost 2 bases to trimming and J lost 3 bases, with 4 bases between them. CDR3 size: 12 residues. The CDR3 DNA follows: TGTGCCAGCAGTTACCCCAAAGAGACCCAGTACTTC. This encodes CASSYPKETQYF.

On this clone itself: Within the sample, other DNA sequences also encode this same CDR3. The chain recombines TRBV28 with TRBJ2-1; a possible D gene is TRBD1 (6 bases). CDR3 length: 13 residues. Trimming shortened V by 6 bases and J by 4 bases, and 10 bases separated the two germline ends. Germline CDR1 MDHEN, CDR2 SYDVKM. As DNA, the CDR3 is TGTGCCAGCAGCTCAGGGGTATACAATGAGCAGTTCTTC. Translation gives CASSSGVYNEQFF.

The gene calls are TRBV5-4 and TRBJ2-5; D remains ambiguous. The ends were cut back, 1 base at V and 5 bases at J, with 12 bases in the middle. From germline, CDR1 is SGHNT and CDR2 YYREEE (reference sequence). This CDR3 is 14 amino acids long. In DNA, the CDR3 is TGTGCCAGCAGCTTGAGCTTGCAGGCGGAGACCCAGTACTTC. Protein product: CASSLSLQAETQYF.